The 19 T cell receptor beta chains reported below all come from one sample, sequenced in a study of cytomegalovirus exposure and HLA in healthy donors. Use of 60 Vbeta and 13 Jbeta primers characterized the PCR. Assay used: immunoSEQ multiplex PCR; TCRdb lists only in-frame clones, some missing. The sample has approximately 95,000 clones; about four fifths are singletons. Material for sequencing was PBMCs. Receptors originate from a woman aged 40 to 50 in good health and CMV-seropositive.

The V call is TRBV2, the J call TRBJ2-1; D is perhaps TRBD1 (5 bases). Looked up from germline, CDR1 is SNHLY and CDR2 is FYNNEI. The CDR3 loop spans 18 amino acids. V lost 0 bases, J lost 8 bases, and 23 bases lay in between. This CDR3 is CASSEAPVQAKVDDEQFF. The DNA for the CDR3 is TGTGCCAGCAGTGAAGCGCCTGTACAGGCTAAAGTAGACGATGAGCAGTTCTTC.

The chain is built from TRBV2 and TRBJ1-2; TRBD1 is a possible D gene (5 bases). CDR3 length equals 12 residues. Germline CDR1 and CDR2: SNHLY and FYNNEI. CDR3 residues: CAEGSANYGYTF. The CDR3 DNA sequence: TGTGCGGAGGGGAGTGCCAACTATGGCTACACCTTC. Looking up the rest from reference TRBV2 and TRBJ1-2 gives the full variable domain: EPEVTQTPSHQVTQMGQEVILRCVPISNHLYFYWYRQILGQKVEFLVSFYNNEISEKSEIFDDQFSVERPDGSNFTLKIRSTKLEDSAMYFCAEGSANYGYTFGSGTRLTVV.

This chain connects TRBV18 to TRBJ2-1, with TRBD2 matching over 14 bases. Trimming at V came to 4 bases and at J to 8 bases, leaving 10 bases not matched to a gene. The CDR3 consists of 17 residues. Germline-derived CDR1 and CDR2 are KGHSH and LQKENI. CDR3 region: CASSLQPTSGGVDEQFF. The CDR3 nucleotides read TGTGCCAGCTCACTCCAACCGACTAGCGGGGGGGTCGATGAGCAGTTCTTC.

This chain joins TRBV4-2 and TRBJ2-5, with D maybe TRBD1 (5 bases). The DNA matches TRBJ2-7 better at its end, which makes the J call doubtful. Looked up from germline, CDR1 is LGHNA and CDR2 is YNFKEQ. The CDR3 consists of 17 residues. The CDR3 DNA is TGTGCCAGCAGCCAGGCCGGATGGACATCCCACTCCTACGAGCAGTACTTC. Encoded protein: CASSQAGWTSHSYEQYF.

This chain links TRBV7-9 with TRBJ2-7, with TRBD1 matching over 8 bases. The CDR3 is made up of 14 amino acids. Per germline, CDR1 SEHNR and CDR2 FQNEAQ (reference sequence). J was trimmed by 3 bases and V by 6 bases; bases with no gene match: 7. DNA for the CDR3: TGTGCCAGCAGTTCGCCGGACAGGGACTACGAGCAGTACTTC. Residues: CASSSPDRDYEQYF.

This clone has a handful of counts. This chain's CDR3 is CASSPGTLNTEAFF. Here the CDR3 DNA reads TGCGCCAGCAGCCCCGGGACTCTGAACACTGAAGCTTTCTTT. The chain links TRBV5-1 to TRBJ1-1, with D perhaps matching TRBD1 (5 bases). The CDR3 has 14 amino acids. Trimming took off 4 bases at V and 0 bases at J, with 10 bases between the two ends. The germline CDR1 and CDR2 sequences are SGHRS and YFSETQ.

This chain links TRBV10-2 with TRBJ2-5, with TRBD2 matching 8 bases. V lost 5 bases, J lost 5 bases, and 7 bases stayed unmatched. From germline, CDR1 is WSHSY and CDR2 SAAADI. This CDR3 region has 14 residues. The CDR3 sequence: CASSRSGSYETQYF. The CDR3 nucleotides are TGCGCCAGCAGTCGAAGCGGGAGTTACGAGACCCAGTACTTC.

This clone was seen more than once but under ten times. V usage is TRBV27 and J usage is TRBJ1-6, with no clear D. CDR1 and CDR2 from the germline V gene are MNHEY and SMNVEV (reference sequence). The germline V and J ends were trimmed by 5 bases and 5 bases, with 4 bases remaining between them. This CDR3 is built from 12 residues. In DNA, the CDR3 is TGTGCCAGCAGTCCCAATAATTCACCCCTCCACTTT. It yields the protein CASSPNNSPLHF.

The chain is built from TRBV27 and TRBJ2-3, with 9 nucleotides matching TRBD1. The CDR3 sequence is 15 residues long. Germline-derived CDR1 and CDR2 are MNHEY and SMNVEV (reference sequence). V shed 3 bases and J 3 bases; nucleotides not matched to a gene: 4. CDR3 loop: CASSFNRGLTDTQYF. The CDR3 DNA follows: TGTGCCAGCAGTTTTAACAGGGGGCTAACAGATACGCAGTATTTT.

The chain carries TRBV5-4 and TRBJ1-6; 12 bases align to TRBD1. The ends lost 0 bases at V and 9 bases at J; junction bases unmatched: 4. Germline V gene data show CDR1 as SGHNT and CDR2 as YYREEE (reference sequence). This CDR3 comprises 16 residues. CDR3: CASSLEAGQGASPLHF. The CDR3 DNA sequence: TGTGCCAGCAGCTTGGAGGCGGGACAGGGGGCTTCACCCCTCCACTTT.

The J gene is TRBJ2-7, the V gene TRBV4-2; 8 positions match TRBD2. Germline-derived CDR1 and CDR2 are LGHNA and YNFKEQ. V trimming: 1 base; J trimming: 3 bases; junction bases outside the gene matches: 8. This CDR3 has 16 amino acids. CDR3 sequence: CASSQVVSGGLYEQYF. The CDR3 DNA reads as TGTGCCAGCAGCCAAGTCGTCTCGGGAGGGCTCTACGAGCAGTACTTC.

The chain carries TRBV2 and TRBJ2-7; 12 nucleotides match TRBD2. This CDR3 spans 16 amino acids. Looked up from germline, CDR1 is SNHLY and CDR2 is FYNNEI. The V gene end was trimmed by 1 base and the J gene end by 5 bases; junction bases not matched to a gene: 6. For the CDR3, the DNA is TGTGCCAGCAGTGAAGGCCTAGCGGGAGGGCTTGACGAGCAGTACTTC. This encodes CASSEGLAGGLDEQYF.

This clone was observed a handful of times. The chain employs TRBV19 and TRBJ1-1, with TRBD1 matching over 8 bases. The CDR3 loop spans 14 amino acids. After removal of 4 bases from V and 5 bases from J, the junction contained 6 bases not matched to a gene. CDR1 is LNHDA and CDR2 is SQIVND in the germline V gene (reference sequence). The CDR3 reads CASSTQGARTEAFF. The CDR3 coding sequence is TGTGCCAGTAGTACCCAGGGGGCTCGGACTGAAGCTTTCTTT.

This clone was seen more than once but under ten times. V gene TRBV28 combines with J gene TRBJ2-7, with D perhaps matching TRBD2 (6 bases). The CDR3 covers 16 residues. Germline CDR1 MDHEN, CDR2 SYDVKM. Trimming left V 7 bases short and J 6 bases short, with 25 bases between. The CDR3 loop is CASTTPGRGEVSEQYF. For the CDR3, the DNA is TGTGCCAGCACTACCCCCGGGCGGGGAGAGGTTTCCGAGCAGTACTTC.

The rearrangement joins TRBV6-5 to TRBJ1-2; D is unresolved. The CDR3 is made up of 14 amino acids. From germline, CDR1 is MNHEY and CDR2 SVGAGI. Between the trimmed V and J ends, which lost 0 bases and 0 bases, there was a span of 5 bases. The CDR3 DNA reads as TGTGCCAGCAGTTACTCAACAACTAACTATGGCTACACCTTC. Protein product: CASSYSTTNYGYTF.

V gene TRBV5-6 combines with J gene TRBJ1-2; D may be TRBD1 (5 bases). Germline assignment: CDR1 SGHDT and CDR2 YYEEEE. The ends were cut back, 2 bases at V and 3 bases at J, with 20 bases in the middle. CDR3 length: 17 residues. CDR3 protein: CASSFYGPGGVYYGYTF. The CDR3 coding sequence is TGTGCCAGCAGCTTTTATGGGCCGGGGGGGGTTTACTATGGCTACACCTTC.

Worth noting for this clone: The same CDR3 is also encoded by other DNA sequences in this sample. This sequence joins TRBV2 and TRBJ2-2; tentative D call: TRBD2 (6 bases). Germline CDR1 SNHLY, CDR2 FYNNEI. CDR3 size: 14 residues. V shed 6 bases and J shed 2 bases, with 10 bases lying between them. The CDR3 sequence is CASRLAGNTGELFF. The CDR3 bases are TGTGCCAGCAGACTGGCGGGAAACACCGGGGAGCTGTTTTTT.

The gene calls are TRBV5-1 and TRBJ2-3, with a tentative D call TRBD2 (5 bases). The CDR3 totals 13 residues. V was cut by 4 bases and J by 3 bases, with 9 bases left in between. Germline CDR1 and CDR2: SGHRS and YFSETQ. The CDR3 nucleotides are TGCGCCAGCAGCGGGAGAGGTACAGATACGCAGTATTTT. Protein sequence: CASSGRGTDTQYF.

V is TRBV11-3 and J is TRBJ1-1; D remains unclear. Trimming stripped 4 bases from V and 4 bases from J, with 7 bases between. In germline, CDR1 is SGHNT, CDR2 YENEEA. CDR3 size: 12 residues. CDR3 DNA sequence: TGTGCCAGCAGCTCTAGCCGCACTGAAGCTTTCTTT. This gives the protein CASSSSRTEAFF. The full variable domain, rest sourced from reference TRBV11-3 and TRBJ1-1, is EAGVVQSPRYKIIEKKQPVAFWCNPISGHNTLYWYLQNLGQGPELLIRYENEEAVDDSQLPKDRFSAERLKGVDSTLKIQPAELGDSAVYLCASSSSRTEAFFGQGTRLTVV.